This TCR beta chain is drawn from a study of long-term antiretroviral therapy in people with HIV. Study-wide points: Repertoire composition at all time points was dominated by clones that had expanded before ART. Relative to control repertoires, HIV repertoires exhibited narrower CDR3 length ranges.

It was version v3.0 of the immunoSEQ assay that was run at survey level. Each sample aimed for 40,000-50,000 sequenced T-cell genomes. Assay used: immunoSEQ multiplex PCR; TCRdb lists only in-frame clones, some missing. The sample gives tens of thousands of clones, around 82% of which show up once; 8.1% is in the top ten. About this clone itself: Its antigen is unknown.

Germline CDR1 is LNHDA and CDR2 is SQIVND (reference sequence). The ends lost 5 bases at V and 0 bases at J; junction bases unmatched: 6. The CDR3 contains 17 residues. The rearrangement joins TRBV19 to TRBJ2-1; the match to TRBD2 covers 11 bases. The sequences come from unsorted PBMCs, collected at the start of antiretroviral therapy. The source of this sequence is a man in his fifties or sixties with HIV. The CDR3: CASSWGTSGSSYNEQFF. CDR3 in DNA: TGTGCCAGTAGTTGGGGGACTAGCGGAAGCTCCTACAATGAGCAGTTCTTC.